A single sample is the source of the 25 T cell receptor beta chains below, sequenced in a study of blood T cells in healthy people across ages. Through a sample-barcoded 5' primer and a J-beta primer mix, a second PCR was run for 7 to 11 cycles. TCRdb processed the 5' RACE reads anew with MiXCR; each CDR3 protein has one entry. The table has 1.8 million or so distinct CDR3 sequences, roughly 43% seen once; the top ten hold 20% to 25%. The sequencing sample was made of blood. The receptors here all came from a human donor in good health.

This clonotype was observed a handful of times. This chain connects TRBV2 to TRBJ2-6; a possible D gene is TRBD1 (6 bases). V shed 3 bases and J shed 2 bases, with 11 bases lying between them. This CDR3 contains 16 residues. Germline lookup yields CDR1 SNHLY and CDR2 FYNNEI. The CDR3 here is CASSDGQFPGANVLTF. CDR3 sequence (DNA): TGTGCCAGCAGTGACGGACAGTTCCCTGGGGCCAACGTCCTGACTTTC. Full variable domain (missing parts from reference TRBV2 and TRBJ2-6): EPEVTQTPSHQVTQMGQEVILRCVPISNHLYFYWYRQILGQKVEFLVSFYNNEISEKSEIFDDQFSVERPDGSNFTLKIRSTKLEDSAMYFCASSDGQFPGANVLTFGAGSRLTVL.

The J gene is TRBJ2-2, the V gene TRBV6-5; the D is unclear. Trimming shortened V by 3 bases and J by 5 bases, and 13 bases separated the two germline ends. In germline, CDR1 is MNHEY, CDR2 SVGAGI. The CDR3 is 15 amino acids. In DNA, the CDR3 is TGTGCCAGCAGTTATGGGATCGGCGTGACCGGGGAGCTGTTTTTT. Its translation is CASSYGIGVTGELFF.

The rearrangement uses TRBV19 and TRBJ1-1; 8 bases line up with TRBD1. The CDR3 is 14 amino acids. Trimming took 7 bases from V and 5 from J; bases not matched to a gene: 9. In germline, CDR1 is LNHDA, CDR2 SQIVND (reference sequence). The CDR3 DNA sequence: TGTGCCAGTAACCCCAGGGGGCGAAATACTGAAGCTTTCTTT. Amino acids: CASNPRGRNTEAFF. The entire variable domain, with the rest obtained from reference TRBV19 and TRBJ1-1, is as follows: DGGITQSPKYLFRKEGQNVTLSCEQNLNHDAMYWYRQDPGQGLRLIYYSQIVNDFQKGDIAEGYSVSREKKESFPLTVTSAQKNPTAFYLCASNPRGRNTEAFFGQGTRLTVV.

This sequence joins TRBV5-1 and TRBJ1-2; D not certain. Trimming stripped 7 bases from V and 3 bases from J, with 16 bases between. CDR1 and CDR2 from the germline V gene are SGHRS and YFSETQ. The CDR3 extends over 14 amino acids. DNA for the CDR3: TGCGCCAGCGCCCCCGGGCTAGCTGACTATGGCTACACCTTC. It codes for CASAPGLADYGYTF.

The V gene is TRBV7-2, the J gene TRBJ2-7; tentatively, D is TRBD1 or TRBD2 (5 bases each). CDR3 length: 16 residues. The germline V and J ends were trimmed by 4 bases and 0 bases, with 16 bases remaining between them. Germline-derived CDR1 and CDR2 are SGHTA and FQGNSA. CDR3 loop: CASSSGRPSFSYEQYF. In DNA form, the CDR3 reads TGTGCCAGCAGCTCAGGGCGCCCTAGCTTCTCCTACGAGCAGTACTTC.

This clonotype showed up just a few times. This chain connects TRBV9 to TRBJ2-7; 7 bases match TRBD2. The CDR3 is 15 amino acids. Germline CDR1 is SGDLS and CDR2 is YYNGEE. V shed 0 bases, J shed 0 bases, and the junction held 3 bases outside the gene matches. Here the CDR3 DNA reads TGTGCCAGCAGCGTAGGGGGGGGTCACTCCTACGAGCAGTACTTC. It is translated as CASSVGGGHSYEQYF.

This clonotype has a handful of counts. A much bigger clone sits one base away, suggesting this may be a read error. The CDR3 nucleotides are TGTGCCAGCAGCGCGGGACAGGACTATGGCTACACCTTC. Amino acids: CASSAGQDYGYTF. The genes are TRBV11-2 and TRBJ1-2; 8 bases are a match to TRBD1. With V trimmed by 5 bases and J by 3 bases, 2 bases remained unmatched. CDR1 is SGHAT and CDR2 is FQNNGV in the germline V gene. This CDR3 spans 13 amino acids.

The J gene is TRBJ2-3, the V gene TRBV4-3; D unresolved. The tail of the sequence fits TRBJ1-5 better, so the J call may be wrong. The CDR3 spans 13 residues. The germline V gene encodes CDR1 LGHNA and CDR2 YSLEER. CDR3: CASSLRSQDTQHF. The CDR3 coding sequence is TGCGCCAGCAGCCTTAGAAGTCAGGATACGCAGCATTTT.

This clonotype showed up just a few times. The chain is built from TRBV6-5 and TRBJ2-7; 8 bases align to TRBD1. The CDR3 spans 15 residues. Germline V gene lookup returns CDR1 MNHEY and CDR2 SVGAGI. V lost 4 bases, J lost 3 bases, and 8 bases stayed unmatched. In DNA form, the CDR3 reads TGTGCCAGCAGTTTCCGGACAGGGACCATCTACGAGCAGTACTTC. Its translation: CASSFRTGTIYEQYF.

This chain connects TRBV11-2 to TRBJ1-1; D is perhaps TRBD1 (6 bases). Germline V gene data show CDR1 as SGHAT and CDR2 as FQNNGV. CDR3 size: 17 residues. Trimming took 6 bases from V and 3 from J, leaving 23 bases between them. As DNA, the CDR3 is TGTGCCAGCAGGATTCGGGACACCCGGACCAGAGACACTGAAGCTTTCTTT. Residues: CASRIRDTRTRDTEAFF.

The gene calls are TRBV27 and TRBJ2-6; possible D gene TRBD1, 6 bases. The CDR3 sequence is 16 residues long. Per germline, CDR1 MNHEY and CDR2 SMNVEV (reference sequence). Trimming pared 4 bases from V and 0 bases from J, leaving 10 bases between. CDR3 residues: CASSWDKSSGANVLTF. CDR3 in DNA: TGTGCCAGCAGTTGGGACAAGAGCTCTGGGGCCAACGTCCTGACTTTC. The entire variable domain, with the rest obtained from reference TRBV27 and TRBJ2-6, is as follows: EAQVTQNPRYLITVTGKKLTVTCSQNMNHEYMSWYRQDPGLGLRQIYYSMNVEVTDKGDVPEGYKVSRKEKRNFPLILESPSPNQTSLYFCASSWDKSSGANVLTFGAGSRLTVL.

The V gene is TRBV7-2, the J gene TRBJ1-2; maybe TRBD1 (6 bases). The V end was cut by 0 bases, the J end by 2 bases, with 16 bases between. The CDR3 has 17 amino acids. Germline-derived CDR1 and CDR2 are SGHTA and FQGNSA. In nucleotides, the CDR3 is TGTGCCAGCAGCTTAGCTCCCGGAGGGGGGGAGAACTATGGCTACACCTTC. This encodes CASSLAPGGGENYGYTF.

The chain combines TRBV4-2 with TRBJ2-7; D is possibly TRBD1 or TRBD2 (6 bases each). Trimming removed 3 bases from V and 5 bases from J, with 14 bases in between. The V gene's germline CDR1 is LGHNA and CDR2 YNFKEQ. The CDR3 loop spans 14 amino acids. CDR3 residues: CASSQESRGDEQYF. The DNA for the CDR3 is TGTGCCAGCAGCCAGGAATCGAGGGGGGACGAGCAGTACTTC.

The rearrangement uses TRBV4-1 and TRBJ2-5, with TRBD2 identical over 8 bases. With V trimmed by 1 base and J by 3 bases, 7 bases remained unmatched. The CDR3 runs 16 residues. The germline V gene has CDR1 MGHRA and CDR2 YSYEKL. CDR3: CASSQGSSGVKETQYF. For the CDR3, the DNA is TGCGCCAGCAGCCAAGGGAGTAGCGGGGTGAAAGAGACCCAGTACTTC.

The chain employs TRBV4-2 and TRBJ2-5; D is possibly TRBD1 or TRBD2 (6 bases each). The V gene lost 5 bases and the J gene lost 9 bases, with 22 bases spanning the gap. Looked up from germline, CDR1 is LGHNA and CDR2 is YNFKEQ. CDR3 size: 15 residues. This CDR3 is CASSARAQGREAQYF. CDR3 DNA sequence: TGTGCCAGCAGCGCACGCGCACAGGGTAGGGAGGCCCAGTACTTC.

This clonotype was counted ten times or more. The V call is TRBV12-3 or TRBV12-4, the J call TRBJ1-2; possibly TRBD1 for D (5 bases). The V gene lost 5 bases and the J gene lost 6 bases, with 13 bases spanning the gap. The CDR3 is made up of 13 amino acids. DNA of the CDR3: TGTGCCAGCAGTCCCCGGGACGGTGATGGCTACACCTTC. Translated, it gives CASSPRDGDGYTF.

There are many counts of this clonotype. The chain uses TRBV24-1 and TRBJ2-1; D is perhaps TRBD2 (6 bases). The CDR3 runs to 15 residues. CDR1 and CDR2 (germline): KGHDR, SFDVKD. V was cut by 1 base and J by 6 bases, with 12 bases left in between. In DNA form, the CDR3 reads TGTGCCACCAGTGATTTAAGTAGGGAGGTCAATGAGCAGTTCTTC. It encodes CATSDLSREVNEQFF.

V is TRBV27 and J is TRBJ1-1, with 8 nucleotides matching TRBD1. The CDR3 runs 14 residues. J lost 5 bases, V lost 5 bases, and 7 bases had no gene match. Germline loops: CDR1 MNHEY, CDR2 SMNVEV (reference sequence). This chain's CDR3 is CASSDTGGGTEAFF. The CDR3 nucleotides read TGTGCCAGCAGTGACACAGGGGGAGGTACTGAAGCTTTCTTT.

This clonotype was counted a single time. At one boundary the junction diverges from the germline segment, which might be a read error. The CDR3 is CAGSYSGFGDNEQFF. Written as DNA, the CDR3 is TGTGCCGGCAGTTACTCTGGGTTTGGGGACAATGAGCAGTTCTTC. The J gene is TRBJ2-1, the V gene TRBV6-5, with D uncertain. The CDR3 runs to 15 residues. Germline assignment: CDR1 MNHEY and CDR2 SVGAGI.

This clonotype was found a few times. The chain is built from TRBV4-1 and TRBJ2-5; TRBD1 might be the D (5 bases). V dropped 4 bases and J dropped 5 bases, with 17 bases sitting between them. Germline loops: CDR1 MGHRA, CDR2 YSYEKL. The CDR3 length is 15 residues. The CDR3 region is CASSLSGSEWETQYF. The CDR3 DNA reads TGCGCCAGCAGCCTTTCAGGGTCCGAGTGGGAGACCCAGTACTTC.

The rearrangement uses TRBV5-1 and TRBJ2-4, with a weak D call TRBD2 (6 bases). The DNA end favors TRBJ2-7, so the J call may be wrong. Per germline, CDR1 SGHRS and CDR2 YFSETQ. CDR3 length: 13 residues. The CDR3 DNA is TGCGCCAGCAGCCAGGGAGGAGAGGACGAGCAGTACTTC. As protein: CASSQGGEDEQYF.

CDR3 residues: CASGIFPNTEAFF. CDR3 DNA: TGTGCCAGCGGGATATTTCCGAACACTGAAGCTTTCTTT. The V gene is TRBV2, the J gene TRBJ1-1; D uncertain. The CDR3 consists of 13 residues. Germline V gene data show CDR1 as SNHLY and CDR2 as FYNNEI. The V end was cut by 8 bases, the J end by 1 base, with 11 bases between.

With regard to this clonotype: One junction end does not reproduce the germline sequence, and a read error may be involved. The V gene is TRBV29-1, the J gene TRBJ2-4; D gene unclear. Per the germline V gene, CDR1 is SQVTM and CDR2 is ANQGSEA. The CDR3 has 10 residues. CDR3 in amino acids: CSVLDNTQYF. CDR3 sequence (DNA): TGCAGCGTCCTGGATAACACTCAGTACTTC.

The J gene is TRBJ2-3, the V gene TRBV5-1, with D perhaps assigned TRBD1 or TRBD2 (5 bases each). Trimming pared 4 bases from V and 1 base from J, leaving 13 bases between. This CDR3 has 15 residues. Germline loops: CDR1 SGHRS, CDR2 YFSETQ. The CDR3, as DNA: TGCGCCAGCAGCAACTCGGGGCTTCGCACAGATACGCAGTATTTT. Translation gives CASSNSGLRTDTQYF.

The sample holds many counts of this clonotype. V usage is TRBV29-1 and J usage is TRBJ2-5, with 7 positions matching TRBD1. CDR1 is SQVTM and CDR2 is ANQGSEA in the germline V gene. Unmatched junction bases numbered 8, after V lost 8 bases and J lost 2 bases. This CDR3 region has 13 residues. This chain's CDR3 is CSSTRTGQETQYF. The CDR3 DNA follows: TGCAGCTCAACCCGGACAGGACAAGAGACCCAGTACTTC. The full variable domain, with the rest looked up from reference TRBV29-1 and TRBJ2-5, is SAVISQKPSRDICQRGTSLTIQCQVDSQVTMMFWYRQQPGQSLTLIATANQGSEATYESGFVIDKFPISRPNLTFSTLTVSNMSPEDSSIYLCSSTRTGQETQYFGPGTRLLVL.